This is a list of T cell receptor beta chains from one sample in a study of blood T cell repertoires in COVID-19. Sequenced by immunoSEQ multiplex PCR; TCRdb stores in-frame clones only, minus some. In the table there are about 170,000 clones, 85% to 90% of which are singletons. Sample: peripheral blood. The origin of the receptors is a woman aged 80 or older in a cohort sampled during active or convalescent COVID-19. CDR3s include the opening cysteine and the closing phenylalanine or tryptophan. The order of the fields is clone size, V gene, J gene, D gene, CDR3 DNA, CDR3 protein. The D gene is left open where the match is weak. Clone size, where shown, is once, few, many, or a class for clones that have expanded.

abundance: -
v_gene: TRBV28
j_gene: TRBJ2-5
d_gene: -
CDR3nt: TGTGCCAGCATAGGGGAACAAGAGACCCAGTACTTC
CDR3aa: CASIGEQETQYF

abundance: -
v_gene: TRBV7-2
j_gene: TRBJ1-2
d_gene: TRBD1
CDR3nt: TGTGCCAGCAGGATAACAGGGGATTATGGCTACACCTTC
CDR3aa: CASRITGDYGYTF

abundance: -
v_gene: TRBV6-6
j_gene: TRBJ1-2
d_gene: TRBD1
CDR3nt: TGTGCCAGCAGTTACGGGCAGGGGGTCCGTGGCTACACCTTC
CDR3aa: CASSYGQGVRGYTF

abundance: -
v_gene: TRBV3-1/TRBV3-2
j_gene: TRBJ1-4
d_gene: TRBD1
CDR3nt: TGTGCCAGCAGCCAAGACCCCAACAGGGGCGAGGAAAAACTGTTTTTT
CDR3aa: CASSQDPNRGEEKLFF

abundance: -
v_gene: TRBV20-1
j_gene: TRBJ2-5
d_gene: TRBD2
CDR3nt: TGCAGTGCTGGTGCAATAGCGGGGGGGCATGAGACCCAGTACTTC
CDR3aa: CSAGAIAGGHETQYF

abundance: -
v_gene: TRBV9
j_gene: TRBJ2-5
d_gene: TRBD1
CDR3nt: TGTGCCAGCAGTTCTCCGGGACAGGGGGATCAAGAGACCCAGTACTTC
CDR3aa: CASSSPGQGDQETQYF

abundance: -
v_gene: TRBV27
j_gene: TRBJ1-5
d_gene: -
CDR3nt: TGTGCCAGCAGTTTCGGACAGTTCAATCAGCCCCAGCATTTT
CDR3aa: CASSFGQFNQPQHF

abundance: -
v_gene: TRBV19
j_gene: TRBJ2-3
d_gene: TRBD2
CDR3nt: TGTGCCAGTAGTATAAAAGGATGGCGGGAGGGCACAGATACGCAGTATTTT
CDR3aa: CASSIKGWREGTDTQYF

abundance: -
v_gene: TRBV28
j_gene: TRBJ1-2
d_gene: -
CDR3nt: TGTGCCAGCAGTATCCAGGGTAGGAGTGGCTACACCTTC
CDR3aa: CASSIQGRSGYTF

abundance: -
v_gene: TRBV5-1
j_gene: TRBJ1-2
d_gene: -
CDR3nt: TGCGCCAGCAGCTTGCAGGACAGCTATGGCTACACCTTC
CDR3aa: CASSLQDSYGYTF

abundance: -
v_gene: TRBV11-2
j_gene: TRBJ1-3
d_gene: -
CDR3nt: TGTGCCAGCAGCAAAGACCAGGCCTACTCTGGAAACACCATATATTTT
CDR3aa: CASSKDQAYSGNTIYF

abundance: -
v_gene: TRBV10-3
j_gene: TRBJ1-2
d_gene: TRBD1
CDR3nt: TGTGCCATCAGTGGTCCGGGACAGGGCGGCTACACCTTC
CDR3aa: CAISGPGQGGYTF

abundance: few
v_gene: TRBV10-3
j_gene: TRBJ2-1
d_gene: TRBD1
CDR3nt: TGTGCCATCAAGGGCTACGGGACAGGGCGAAGCAATGAGCAGTTCTTC
CDR3aa: CAIKGYGTGRSNEQFF

abundance: -
v_gene: TRBV7-9
j_gene: TRBJ1-1
d_gene: -
CDR3nt: TGTGCCAGCCGCATCGTCCGGGACACAACTTTCTTT
CDR3aa: CASRIVRDTTFF

abundance: -
v_gene: TRBV9
j_gene: TRBJ2-7
d_gene: TRBD2
CDR3nt: TGTGCCAGCAGCTCTGGGGGGAAGGTCGGACTAGCGGCGGGCGAGCAGTACTTC
CDR3aa: CASSSGGKVGLAAGEQYF

abundance: -
v_gene: TRBV4-2
j_gene: TRBJ2-1
d_gene: -
CDR3nt: TGTGCCAGCAGCCGGGTGGGCGGGACGAAAGACAATGAGCAGTTCTTC
CDR3aa: CASSRVGGTKDNEQFF

abundance: -
v_gene: TRBV19
j_gene: TRBJ1-3
d_gene: -
CDR3nt: TGTGCCAGTAGTAAAGAGGGGCCTCCGGGAAACACCATATATTTT
CDR3aa: CASSKEGPPGNTIYF

abundance: -
v_gene: TRBV18
j_gene: TRBJ2-3
d_gene: TRBD1
CDR3nt: TGTGCCAGCTCCCCACAGGGGGATACAGATACGCAGTATTTT
CDR3aa: CASSPQGDTDTQYF

abundance: -
v_gene: TRBV6-5
j_gene: TRBJ1-1
d_gene: TRBD1
CDR3nt: TGTGCCAGCAGAAAACAGGGGACGAACACTGAAGCTTTCTTT
CDR3aa: CASRKQGTNTEAFF

abundance: -
v_gene: TRBV28
j_gene: TRBJ1-6
d_gene: -
CDR3nt: TGTGCCCACGATGGAGGGAAAAATAATTCACCCCTCCACTTT
CDR3aa: CAHDGGKNNSPLHF

abundance: -
v_gene: TRBV11-3
j_gene: TRBJ1-1
d_gene: -
CDR3nt: TGTGCCAGCAGCCATCATAGTTTCACTGAAGCTTTCTTT
CDR3aa: CASSHHSFTEAFF

abundance: -
v_gene: TRBV11-2
j_gene: TRBJ2-7
d_gene: -
CDR3nt: TGTGCCAGCAGCTCAACTCGATCTTCCCCATACGAGCAGTACTTC
CDR3aa: CASSSTRSSPYEQYF

abundance: -
v_gene: TRBV29-1
j_gene: TRBJ2-3
d_gene: -
CDR3nt: TGCAGCGTTTTGGGAGGCCCCCATAGCACAGATACGCAGTATTTT
CDR3aa: CSVLGGPHSTDTQYF

abundance: -
v_gene: TRBV7-9
j_gene: TRBJ2-5
d_gene: TRBD2
CDR3nt: TGTGCCAGCAGCTTAGGGCAAACTAGCGGGTTGCCGGGAGAGACCCAGTACTTC
CDR3aa: CASSLGQTSGLPGETQYF

abundance: -
v_gene: TRBV6-5
j_gene: TRBJ1-4
d_gene: TRBD1
CDR3nt: TGTGCCAGCAGGGACAGGGGTTCAACTAATGAAAAACTGTTTTTT
CDR3aa: CASRDRGSTNEKLFF

abundance: -
v_gene: TRBV10-3
j_gene: TRBJ2-3
d_gene: -
CDR3nt: TGTGCCACACGGAGGTCCTTGCCGGATACGCAGTATTTT
CDR3aa: CATRRSLPDTQYF

abundance: -
v_gene: TRBV15
j_gene: TRBJ1-2
d_gene: TRBD1
CDR3nt: TGTGCCACCAGCAGAGGACAGGGAATCGGTGGCTACACCTTC
CDR3aa: CATSRGQGIGGYTF

abundance: -
v_gene: TRBV4-1
j_gene: TRBJ1-5
d_gene: -
CDR3nt: TGCGCCAGCAGCCAAGAAAGTCGGGGATTACAGCCCCAGCATTTT
CDR3aa: CASSQESRGLQPQHF

abundance: -
v_gene: TRBV9
j_gene: TRBJ2-1
d_gene: -
CDR3nt: TGTGCCAGCAGCGTAGAGGCGACAGTGCATGAGCAGTTCTTC
CDR3aa: CASSVEATVHEQFF

abundance: few
v_gene: TRBV24-1
j_gene: TRBJ1-4
d_gene: -
CDR3nt: TGTGCCACCAGTGATCCCGGTCAAGGGGAGGCTAATGAAAAACTGTTTTTT
CDR3aa: CATSDPGQGEANEKLFF

abundance: -
v_gene: TRBV2
j_gene: TRBJ1-6
d_gene: TRBD1
CDR3nt: TGTGCCAGCAGGGGGACAGGGGTTAATTCACCCCTCCACTTT
CDR3aa: CASRGTGVNSPLHF

abundance: -
v_gene: TRBV29-1
j_gene: TRBJ1-2
d_gene: TRBD1
CDR3nt: TGCAGCGCCCAGGGGGCTTGGGGCTACACCTTC
CDR3aa: CSAQGAWGYTF

abundance: -
v_gene: TRBV7-8
j_gene: TRBJ1-2
d_gene: TRBD1
CDR3nt: TGTGCCAGCAGACGACAGGGGTCGTATGGCTACACCTTC
CDR3aa: CASRRQGSYGYTF

abundance: once
v_gene: TRBV18
j_gene: TRBJ2-5
d_gene: -
CDR3nt: TGTGCCAGCTCACCAGTCAAAGAGACCCAGTACTTC
CDR3aa: CASSPVKETQYF

abundance: few
v_gene: TRBV10-1
j_gene: TRBJ2-1
d_gene: -
CDR3nt: TGCGCCAGCAGCCAGTCCTACAATGAGCAGTTCTTC
CDR3aa: CASSQSYNEQFF

abundance: -
v_gene: TRBV5-1
j_gene: TRBJ2-2
d_gene: TRBD2
CDR3nt: TGCGCCAGCAGCCCACTTAGCGGGACCGGGGAGCTGTTTTTT
CDR3aa: CASSPLSGTGELFF

abundance: once
v_gene: TRBV27
j_gene: TRBJ1-6
d_gene: -
CDR3nt: TGTGCCAGCAACCTGGGACTGGAGAATTCACCCCTCCACTTT
CDR3aa: CASNLGLENSPLHF

abundance: -
v_gene: TRBV6-2/TRBV6-3
j_gene: TRBJ1-2
d_gene: -
CDR3nt: TGTGCCAGCAGTTACGTGGCCGCCTATGGCTACACCTTC
CDR3aa: CASSYVAAYGYTF

abundance: -
v_gene: TRBV4-3
j_gene: TRBJ1-1
d_gene: -
CDR3nt: TGCGCCAGCAGCCAGGACAGTAGGGTGAACACTGAAGCTTTCTTT
CDR3aa: CASSQDSRVNTEAFF

abundance: once
v_gene: TRBV6-5
j_gene: TRBJ1-2
d_gene: TRBD1
CDR3nt: TGTGCCATCTACGCGCCGGGACAGCAGTTCTATGGCTACACCTTC
CDR3aa: CAIYAPGQQFYGYTF

abundance: -
v_gene: TRBV7-2
j_gene: TRBJ1-4
d_gene: -
CDR3nt: TGTGCCAGCAGCCTGCCGGGGGGGCTGTCTGAAAAACTGTTTTTT
CDR3aa: CASSLPGGLSEKLFF

abundance: -
v_gene: TRBV3-1/TRBV3-2
j_gene: TRBJ2-5
d_gene: TRBD2
CDR3nt: TGTGCCAGCAGCCAAAGGGCTAGCGGGGGTGGAGAGACCCAGTACTTC
CDR3aa: CASSQRASGGGETQYF

abundance: -
v_gene: TRBV19
j_gene: TRBJ1-2
d_gene: -
CDR3nt: TGTGCCAGTAGTCTCGCCGGGGGGGAGGCTAGGAGCTACACCTTC
CDR3aa: CASSLAGGEARSYTF

abundance: -
v_gene: TRBV4-3
j_gene: TRBJ2-7
d_gene: -
CDR3nt: TGCGCCAGCAGCCAAGATCGGGTTGCGTCCTACGAGCAGTACTTC
CDR3aa: CASSQDRVASYEQYF

abundance: -
v_gene: TRBV7-9
j_gene: TRBJ2-5
d_gene: TRBD2
CDR3nt: TGTGCCAGCAGCCTGCTTAGCGGGGGGGAAGAGACCCAGTACTTC
CDR3aa: CASSLLSGGEETQYF

abundance: -
v_gene: TRBV7-9
j_gene: TRBJ2-2
d_gene: TRBD2
CDR3nt: TGTGCCAGCAGCCAACGCGAAATGGGACTAGCGGGAGTCACCGGGGAGCTGTTTTTT
CDR3aa: CASSQREMGLAGVTGELFF

abundance: -
v_gene: TRBV3-1/TRBV3-2
j_gene: TRBJ1-6
d_gene: TRBD1
CDR3nt: TGTGCCAGCAGGTCAACAGGGGGCTCTTCACCCCTCCACTTT
CDR3aa: CASRSTGGSSPLHF

abundance: few
v_gene: TRBV19
j_gene: TRBJ2-1
d_gene: TRBD2
CDR3nt: TGTGCCAGTAGGGTACACCTAGCGGGTGCTAATGAGCAGTTCTTC
CDR3aa: CASRVHLAGANEQFF

abundance: -
v_gene: TRBV27
j_gene: TRBJ1-5
d_gene: -
CDR3nt: TGTGCCAGCACCCCGGGACTTGGCGGCAATCAGCCCCAGCATTTT
CDR3aa: CASTPGLGGNQPQHF

abundance: -
v_gene: TRBV5-6
j_gene: TRBJ1-6
d_gene: -
CDR3nt: TGTGCCAGCAGCCTACAGGGAAACAATTCACCCCTCCACTTT
CDR3aa: CASSLQGNNSPLHF

abundance: few
v_gene: TRBV5-1
j_gene: TRBJ2-4
d_gene: TRBD1
CDR3nt: TGCGCCAGCAGCTTGGGAGGACAGGGGGCGTCCATTCAGTACTTC
CDR3aa: CASSLGGQGASIQYF

abundance: -
v_gene: TRBV5-8
j_gene: TRBJ2-5
d_gene: -
CDR3nt: TGTGCCAGCAGCTTGAGGGGGGGAAAGACCCAGTACTTC
CDR3aa: CASSLRGGKTQYF

abundance: -
v_gene: TRBV2
j_gene: TRBJ1-5
d_gene: TRBD1
CDR3nt: TGTGCCAGCAGCCGGGACAGGGTGAATCAGCCCCAGCATTTT
CDR3aa: CASSRDRVNQPQHF

abundance: -
v_gene: TRBV11-3
j_gene: TRBJ1-1
d_gene: -
CDR3nt: TGTGCCAGCAGCTGGCGGGACGGGAACACTGAAGCTTTCTTT
CDR3aa: CASSWRDGNTEAFF

abundance: -
v_gene: TRBV5-1
j_gene: TRBJ2-7
d_gene: -
CDR3nt: TGCGCCAGCAGCTTGGGGGGCGGGAAGGGTTACGAGCAGTACTTC
CDR3aa: CASSLGGGKGYEQYF

abundance: -
v_gene: TRBV7-2
j_gene: TRBJ2-3
d_gene: -
CDR3nt: TGTGCCAGCACCGTTCGGGATACGCAGTATTTT
CDR3aa: CASTVRDTQYF

abundance: -
v_gene: TRBV6-5
j_gene: TRBJ1-2
d_gene: TRBD1
CDR3nt: TGTGCCAGCAGTTTAGGACAGGACCTTTTCTACACCTTC
CDR3aa: CASSLGQDLFYTF

abundance: -
v_gene: TRBV7-9
j_gene: TRBJ2-2
d_gene: -
CDR3nt: TGTGCCAGCAGCCTGGAGGGGGGGCGCACCGGGGAGCTGTTTTTT
CDR3aa: CASSLEGGRTGELFF

abundance: few
v_gene: TRBV28
j_gene: TRBJ1-5
d_gene: TRBD1
CDR3nt: TGTGCCAGCAGGCAGTTTCAGGGGGCAGGCAATCAGCCCCAGCATTTT
CDR3aa: CASRQFQGAGNQPQHF

abundance: -
v_gene: TRBV25-1
j_gene: TRBJ1-2
d_gene: -
CDR3nt: TGTGCCAGCCAGAGAGGGAACTATGGCTACACCTTC
CDR3aa: CASQRGNYGYTF